The present TCR beta chain was sequenced within a study of cytomegalovirus exposure and HLA in healthy donors. The J segment lost 5 bases and the V segment lost 4 bases, leaving 2 bases of the junction unmatched. The CDR3 has 14 residues. Germline loops: CDR1 SGHRS, CDR2 YFSETQ. The PCR employed 60 Vbeta primers together with 13 Jbeta primers. Sequencing was performed with immunoSEQ multiplex PCR; in TCRdb, only in-frame clones are kept and a portion is missing. The sample includes about 120,000 clones, 60% to 85% of them seen just once. This receptor was identified in a woman between 35 and 50 years old in good health and CMV-seropositive. The specimen was PBMCs. The rearrangement links TRBV5-1 to TRBJ1-4; TRBD1 matches 10 bases. CDR3 residues: CASSPGQGNEKLFF. In DNA, the CDR3 is TGCGCCAGCAGCCCGGGACAGGGGAATGAAAAACTGTTTTTT. Looking up the rest from reference TRBV5-1 and TRBJ1-4 gives the full variable domain: KAGVTQTPRYLIKTRGQQVTLSCSPISGHRSVSWYQQTPGQGLQFLFEYFSETQRNKGNFPGRFSGRQFSNSRSEMNVSTLELGDSALYLCASSPGQGNEKLFFGSGTQLSVL.